These 14 T cell receptor gamma chains share one sample of origin, sequenced in a study of gamma delta lymphoproliferative disorders and STAT genes. Sequencing used genomic DNA taken from PBMCs of patients and controls. TCRdb re-called the multiplex PCR reads with CATT. The table lists more than 2,000 gamma-chain clones, roughly 12% of them singletons, with roughly 18% in the top ten. The sample was blood. Every receptor here comes from a human donor in good health.

By sample share, this clone is medium-sized. The rearrangement uses TRGV2 and TRGJ1 or TRGJ2. Matching the DNA to germline supplied the J gene, which TCRdb does not give. This CDR3 region has 16 residues. The V gene end was trimmed by 0 bases and the J gene end by 2 bases; junction bases not matched to a gene: 10. Germline V gene data show CDR1 as EGSNGY and CDR2 as YDSYNSKV. CDR3 nucleotides: TGTGCCACCTGGGACGGGCCAACAAAGGATTATTATAAGAAACTCTTT. Translation gives CATWDGPTKDYYKKLF.

Of note for this clone: The DNA is omitted, as the CDR3 cannot be located on it reliably, and the CDR3 follows TCRdb's listing. The CDR3 reads CAACSSMGNSLAVEQHF. The V gene call is TRGV10, and the J gene call is absent. TRGV10 is placed among ORFs of uncertain function. The CDR3 extends over 17 residues, inclusive of both ends.

A few counts support this clone. CDR3 nucleotides: TGTGCCTGCTGGATTAGGCACGCCGGGGGGGGGGAGCGCGGCGGGAGTTATTATAAGAAACTCTTT. The encoded protein is CACWIRHAGGGERGGSYYKKLF. The chain is built from TRGV11 and TRGJ1 or TRGJ2. The J gene, left out of TCRdb, was set here by checking the DNA against germline. TRGV11 has ORF status, its function being uncertain. V lost 0 bases, J lost 3 bases, and 26 bases stayed unmatched. The CDR3 is 22 residues long.

In its sample, this clone is medium-sized (0.01 to 0.1%). This chain uses TRGV10 with TRGJ1 or TRGJ2. No J gene was available from TCRdb, and it was assigned here by a germline match of the DNA. TRGV10 is an ORF for which the function is uncertain. Trimming cost V 8 bases and J 6 bases; bases outside gene matches: 14. This CDR3 has 14 residues. This CDR3 is CAAWARRGFYKKLF. As DNA, the CDR3 is TGTGCTGCGTGGGCTAGAAGGGGATTTTATAAGAAACTCTTT.

This clone is labeled medium-sized. V usage is TRGV8 and J usage is TRGJ1 or TRGJ2. The J gene is not listed in TCRdb, so it was assigned here from a DNA match to germline. CDR3 length equals 12 residues. Germline CDR1 reads VENAVY; CDR2 reads YDSYNSRV. V gave up 3 bases and J gave up 3 bases; unmatched junction bases: 2. Here the CDR3 DNA reads TGTGCCACCTGGGATCGTTATTATAAGAAACTCTTT. This codes for CATWDRYYKKLF.

This chain uses TRGV2 with TRGJ1 or TRGJ2. The J gene, missing from TCRdb, was assigned here through DNA to germline matching. The V and J ends lost 1 base and 2 bases, in that order; junction bases with no gene match: 8. Germline V gene data show CDR1 as EGSNGY and CDR2 as YDSYNSKV. CDR3 length: 15 residues. The CDR3 nucleotides are TGTGCCACCTGGGACGGACCTTATCATTATTATAAGAAACTCTTT. It is translated as CATWDGPYHYYKKLF.

By sample fraction, this clone is medium-sized. The rearrangement uses TRGV2 and TRGJ1 or TRGJ2. The J gene was missing in TCRdb and was found by matching the end of the DNA to germline. The CDR3 covers 13 residues. V was pared by 0 bases and J by 5 bases, with 4 bases of the junction left unmatched. The germline CDR1 and CDR2 sequences are EGSNGY and YDSYNSKV. The CDR3 sequence is CATWDGRHYKKLF. CDR3 sequence (DNA): TGTGCCACCTGGGACGGGCGGCATTATAAGAAACTCTTT.

Sample share makes this clone medium-sized. The genes are TRGV4 and TRGJ1 or TRGJ2. Because TCRdb records no J gene, it was assigned here through a match of the DNA to germline. Germline V gene lookup returns CDR1 EGSTGY and CDR2 YDSYTSSV. This CDR3 region has 14 residues. V shed 0 bases and J 7 bases; nucleotides not matched to a gene: 9. This CDR3 reads CATWDGPMEYKKLF. The DNA of the CDR3 is TGTGCCACCTGGGATGGGCCCATGGAATATAAGAAACTCTTT.

This clone is judged medium-sized. DNA of the CDR3: TGTGCCACCTGGCCCGCCCCTTATTATAAGAAACTCTTT. Translation gives CATWPAPYYKKLF. This sequence joins TRGV8 and TRGJ1 or TRGJ2. The J gene, absent from TCRdb, was called here by matching the DNA to germline. CDR1 VENAVY and CDR2 YDSYNSRV come from the germline V gene. There are 13 residues in the CDR3. V was pared by 6 bases and J by 3 bases, with 8 bases of the junction left unmatched.

This clone is labeled as medium-sized (0.01 to 0.1%). This rearrangement joins TRGV2 to TRGJ1 or TRGJ2. No J gene is reported in TCRdb; it was inferred here by comparing the DNA with germline. V dropped 1 base and J dropped 3; count of bases not matched to a gene: 15. This CDR3 is built from 17 residues. Germline CDR1 reads EGSNGY; CDR2 reads YDSYNSKV. DNA of the CDR3: TGTGCCACCTGGGACGGCGCTACCCAAGTAACTTATTATAAGAAACTCTTT. It translates to CATWDGATQVTYYKKLF.

By proportion, this clone is medium-sized (0.01 to 0.1%). The chain combines TRGV3 with TRGJ1 or TRGJ2. In the absence of a J gene in TCRdb, the DNA was matched to germline to assign it here. The V segment lost 2 bases and the J segment 0 bases; nucleotides outside the gene matches: 1. This CDR3 is built from 13 residues. CDR1 and CDR2 from the germline V gene are VTNTFY and YDVSTARD (reference sequence). CDR3 sequence: CATWDKNYYKKLF. The CDR3 DNA is TGTGCCACCTGGGACAAGAATTATTATAAGAAACTCTTT.

This clone qualifies as large (0.1 to 1%). The rearrangement joins TRGV10 to TRGJP1. No J gene was available from TCRdb, and it was assigned here by a germline match of the DNA. TRGV10 is recorded as an ORF, its role being uncertain. The CDR3 covers 12 residues. V trimming: 8 bases; J trimming: 4 bases; junction bases outside the gene matches: 2. The CDR3 reads CAAWSTGWFKIF. CDR3 sequence (DNA): TGTGCTGCGTGGAGCACTGGTTGGTTCAAGATATTT.

This clone came up a few times. The protein recorded in TCRdb matches a much larger clone and deviates from this DNA's translation at residue 7, suggesting a read error; the protein here is obtained by translating the DNA. The gene calls are TRGV11 and TRGJ1 or TRGJ2. TCRdb offers no J gene call, so here the DNA was matched to germline to obtain one. TRGV11 is assigned to the ORF class and has an uncertain function. V shed 2 bases, J shed 10 bases, and the junction held 11 bases outside the gene matches. This CDR3 contains 14 residues. CDR3 sequence: CACWIRLLTWKKLF. CDR3 nucleotides: TGTGCCTGCTGGATTAGGCTCCTGACTTGGAAGAAACTCTTT.

By its share, this clone is medium-sized. J is TRGJ1 or TRGJ2 and V is TRGV9. The J gene comes from matching the DNA to germline here; TCRdb lacks it. The CDR3 length is 10 residues. Germline V CDR1 and CDR2: GITISATS, ISYDGTV (reference sequence). V gave up 0 bases and J gave up 12 bases; unmatched junction bases: 2. Here the CDR3 DNA reads TGTGCCTTGTGGGAGGTGATGAAACTCTTT. As protein: CALWEVMKLF.